This TCR beta chain was recovered during a study of CD4+ T cells in melanoma (dated by TCRdb to about 2022). The study in broad terms: Neoantigen-specific CD4+ T cells in human melanoma were investigated in the study. Paper-wide results and their limitations: Diverse differentiation states were reported to be shown by neoantigen-specific CD4+ T cells in melanoma. Neoantigen-specific CD4+ T cells were reported to be correlated with the function of CD8+ T cells, macrophages and B cells.

This clone was observed once. No antigen is known for it. No base quality information exists; no much larger clone differs at one position. The method was the immunoSEQ multiplex PCR assay. Here the immuneACCESS table is served through TCRdb, limited to in-frame sequences with V and J called. Missing clones are a known gap in these copies; in checked studies unresolved V genes cover under half, and the rest lacks a known reason. Here the sample has about 140,000 clones; around 90% occur a single time. The ten largest make up roughly 1.4% of the sample. CDR1 SGHRS and CDR2 YFSETQ were looked up in the germline V gene. The CDR3 goes from the cysteine to the phenylalanine over 16 residues. Only the CDR3 DNA stays, 48 bases, in frame from base 1. The junction carries 14 bases between V and J, which are trimmed by 4 bases and 0 bases respectively. The donors were melanoma patients.

This TCR came from a human donor with melanoma. Recombination linked TRBV5-1 to TRBJ1-3, with the D gene call left open. The CDR3 region has the sequence CASSPGKTSSGNTIYF. The bases read TGCGCCAGCAGCCCAGGCAAAACATCCTCTGGAAACACCATATATTTT.